These 14 T cell receptor beta chains share one sample of origin, sequenced in a study of CD8+ T cells in alopecia areata. Extraction of RNA preceded its reverse transcription into cDNA, which served as the sequencing template. Produced via immunoSEQ multiplex PCR; TCRdb's table is partial and in-frame only. Seen here are roughly 250,000 clones, about two thirds observed once, and the top ten hold approximately 1.2%. The sequences come from CD4+ T cells sorted from blood, collected at week 0. The receptors were gathered from a human donor with alopecia areata.

The chain couples TRBV27 to TRBJ2-5, with TRBD1 matching over 7 bases. The CDR3 sequence is 13 residues long. J lost 5 bases, V lost 4 bases, and 4 bases had no gene match. Germline V gene data show CDR1 as MNHEY and CDR2 as SMNVEV (reference sequence). The CDR3 DNA sequence: TGTGCCAGCAGTTACACAGGGGCCGAGACCCAGTACTTC. As protein: CASSYTGAETQYF.

About this clone itself: One junction end disagrees with the germline gene, perhaps due to a read error. The gene calls are TRBV6-5 and TRBJ1-6, with no clear D. Looked up from germline, CDR1 is MNHEY and CDR2 is SVGAGI. CDR3 length: 12 residues. The CDR3 nucleotides read TGTGCCAGCAGTTACTATAATTCACTCCTCCACTTT. It codes for CASSYYNSLLHF.

For this clone: The same CDR3 can be traced to other DNA sequences in this sample. The chain has TRBV5-1 and TRBJ2-3; weak D call: TRBD2 (5 bases). Germline V gene lookup returns CDR1 SGHRS and CDR2 YFSETQ. Deletions cut 0 bases from V and 4 bases from J, with 6 bases between. The CDR3 consists of 13 residues. The CDR3 sequence: CASSLAGADTQYF. In DNA, the CDR3 is TGCGCCAGCAGCTTGGCCGGGGCAGATACGCAGTATTTT. Full variable domain (outside the CDR3, taken from reference TRBV5-1 and TRBJ2-3): KAGVTQTPRYLIKTRGQQVTLSCSPISGHRSVSWYQQTPGQGLQFLFEYFSETQRNKGNFPGRFSGRQFSNSRSEMNVSTLELGDSALYLCASSLAGADTQYFGPGTRLTVL.

The V and J genes are TRBV6-6 and TRBJ1-2; D gene uncertain. The CDR3 is 12 residues long. CDR1 and CDR2 from the germline V gene are MNHNY and SVGAGI (reference sequence). V lost 8 bases, J lost 5 bases, and 12 bases lay in between. The CDR3 loop is CASRTELYGYTF. The DNA for the CDR3 is TGTGCCAGCCGAACGGAGCTTTATGGCTACACCTTC.

The V gene is TRBV29-1, the J gene TRBJ2-5; 14 positions match TRBD2. This CDR3 has 16 amino acids. In germline, CDR1 is SQVTM, CDR2 ANQGSEA. J was trimmed by 1 base and V by 4 bases; bases with no gene match: 5. As DNA, the CDR3 is TGCAGCGTTGTCCGGACTAGCGGGGGGACCCAAGAGACCCAGTACTTC. Amino acid sequence: CSVVRTSGGTQETQYF.

This clone was seen only a few times. The CDR3 sequence: CASSQVIQGGNTQYF. The CDR3 DNA is TGCGCCAGCAGCCAAGTAATTCAAGGGGGAAATACGCAGTATTTT. The chain employs TRBV4-1 and TRBJ2-3; a weak D match, TRBD1 (6 bases). V lost 1 base and J 7 bases, leaving 15 bases between the germline ends. The V gene's germline CDR1 is MGHRA and CDR2 YSYEKL. This CDR3 has 15 residues.

The CDR3 loop is CAWSATGGPGYTF. CDR3 DNA sequence: TGTGCCTGGAGTGCGACAGGGGGCCCAGGCTACACCTTC. The chain couples TRBV30 to TRBJ1-2; 10 bases are shared with TRBD1. CDR3 length equals 13 residues. Trimming cost V 1 base and J 8 bases; bases outside gene matches: 4. The germline CDR1 and CDR2 sequences are GTSNPN and SVGIG (reference sequence).

The chain joins TRBV6-6 to TRBJ2-4; D not resolved. Deletions cut 7 bases from V and 6 bases from J, with 13 bases between. The germline gives CDR1 MNHNY, CDR2 SVGAGI (reference sequence). The CDR3 runs 13 residues. The CDR3 nucleotides are TGTGCCAGCACCCGCCCAGGTGTAAACATTCAGTACTTC. This translates into CASTRPGVNIQYF.

The V call is TRBV6-5, the J call TRBJ2-7; 10 nucleotides match TRBD2. The ends lost 8 bases at V and 0 bases at J; junction bases unmatched: 7. The germline CDR1 and CDR2 sequences are MNHEY and SVGAGI. The CDR3 contains 15 residues. DNA for the CDR3: TGTGCCAGCGGTACTAGCGGGGATAGCTCCTACGAGCAGTACTTC. Translated, it gives CASGTSGDSSYEQYF.

The table lists this clone with a few counts. The chain combines TRBV7-6 with TRBJ2-2, with D hard to call. V was clipped by 2 bases and J by 5 bases, with 9 bases between them. CDR3 length equals 14 residues. Germline V CDR1 and CDR2: SGHVS, FNYEAQ. DNA for the CDR3: TGTGCCAGCAGCTTAACGCACGGGACCGGGGAGCTGTTTTTT. Protein sequence: CASSLTHGTGELFF.

The CDR3 coding sequence is TGTGCCAGCAGTTACAATTACGAGCAGTACTTC. Protein: CASSYNYEQYF. The V and J genes are TRBV25-1 and TRBJ2-7, with D unclear. With 5 bases removed from V and 4 bases from J, the gap between germline ends came to 6 bases. CDR3 size: 11 residues. CDR1 and CDR2 from the germline V gene are MGHDK and SYGVNS.

This chain uses TRBV7-9 with TRBJ2-5; a possible D gene is TRBD1 (5 bases). Germline V lookup: CDR1 SEHNR, CDR2 FQNEAQ (reference sequence). The CDR3 consists of 13 residues. Between the trimmed V and J ends, which lost 5 bases and 1 base, there was a span of 8 bases. The CDR3 loop is CASSLQVQETQYF. In DNA, the CDR3 is TGTGCCAGCAGCCTACAGGTCCAAGAGACCCAGTACTTC.

The V gene is TRBV18, the J gene TRBJ1-5; no clear D gene. V lost 5 bases and J 4 bases, leaving 6 bases between the germline ends. Germline lookup yields CDR1 KGHSH and CDR2 LQKENI. This CDR3 comprises 12 residues. CDR3: CASSTGNQPQHF. For the CDR3, the DNA is TGTGCCAGCTCAACGGGAAATCAGCCCCAGCATTTT.

The chain links TRBV6-1 to TRBJ2-7; TRBD2 is a possible D gene (6 bases). Trimming removed 3 bases from V and 0 bases from J, with 9 bases in between. The germline V gene has CDR1 MNHNS and CDR2 SASEGT. This CDR3 is built from 14 residues. The CDR3 loop reads CASSEQGGSYEQYF. The CDR3 bases are TGTGCCAGCAGTGAGCAGGGAGGCTCCTACGAGCAGTACTTC.